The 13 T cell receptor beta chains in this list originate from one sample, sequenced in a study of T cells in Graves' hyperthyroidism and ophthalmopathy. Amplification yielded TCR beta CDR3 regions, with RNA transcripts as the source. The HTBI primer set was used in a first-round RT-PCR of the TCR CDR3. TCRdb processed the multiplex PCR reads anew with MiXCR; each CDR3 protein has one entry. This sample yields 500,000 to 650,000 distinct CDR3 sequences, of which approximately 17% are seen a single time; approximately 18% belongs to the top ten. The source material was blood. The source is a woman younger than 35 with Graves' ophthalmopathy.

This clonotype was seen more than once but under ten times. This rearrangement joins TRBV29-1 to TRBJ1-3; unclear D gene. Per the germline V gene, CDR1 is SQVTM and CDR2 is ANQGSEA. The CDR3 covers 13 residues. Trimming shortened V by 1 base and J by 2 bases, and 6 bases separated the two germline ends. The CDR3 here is CSVEGGAGNTIYF. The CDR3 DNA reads TGCAGCGTTGAAGGTGGAGCTGGAAACACCATATATTTT.

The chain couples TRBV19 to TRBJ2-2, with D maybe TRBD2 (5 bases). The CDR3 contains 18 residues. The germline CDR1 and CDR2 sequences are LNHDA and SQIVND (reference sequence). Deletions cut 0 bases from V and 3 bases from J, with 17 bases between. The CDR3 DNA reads TGTGCCAGTAGTATAGATCACGGGAACCACATGGACACCGGGGAGCTGTTTTTT. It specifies CASSIDHGNHMDTGELFF.

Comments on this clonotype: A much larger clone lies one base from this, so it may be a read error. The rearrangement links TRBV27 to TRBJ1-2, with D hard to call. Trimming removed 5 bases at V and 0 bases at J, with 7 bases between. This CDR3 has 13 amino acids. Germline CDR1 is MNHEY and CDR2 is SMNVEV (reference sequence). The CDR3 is CASSHTANYGYTF. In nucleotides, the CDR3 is TGTGCCAGCAGTCACACAGCTAACTATGGCTACACCTTC.

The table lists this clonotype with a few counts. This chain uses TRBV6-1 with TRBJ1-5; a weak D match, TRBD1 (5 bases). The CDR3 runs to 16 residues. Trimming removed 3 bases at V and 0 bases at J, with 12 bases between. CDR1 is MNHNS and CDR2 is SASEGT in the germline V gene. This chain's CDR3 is CASSDWGGSSNQPQHF. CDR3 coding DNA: TGTGCCAGCAGTGATTGGGGCGGTAGTAGCAATCAGCCCCAGCATTTT.

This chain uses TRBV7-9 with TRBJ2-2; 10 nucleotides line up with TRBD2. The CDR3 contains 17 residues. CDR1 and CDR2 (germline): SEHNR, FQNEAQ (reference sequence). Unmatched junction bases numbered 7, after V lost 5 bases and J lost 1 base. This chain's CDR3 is CASSLRGLAENTGELFF. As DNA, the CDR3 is TGTGCCAGCAGCCTCCGAGGACTAGCGGAGAACACCGGGGAGCTGTTTTTT. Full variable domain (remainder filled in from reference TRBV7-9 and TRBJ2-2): DTGVSQNPRHKITKRGQNVTFRCDPISEHNRLYWYRQTLGQGPEFLTYFQNEAQLEKSRLLSDRFSAERPKGSFSTLEIQRTEQGDSAMYLCASSLRGLAENTGELFFGEGSRLTVL.

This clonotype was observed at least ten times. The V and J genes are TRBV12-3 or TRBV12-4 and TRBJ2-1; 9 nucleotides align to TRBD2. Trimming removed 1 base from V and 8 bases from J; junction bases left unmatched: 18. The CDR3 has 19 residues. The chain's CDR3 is CASSLGRGGIAGVGDEQFF. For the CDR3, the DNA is TGTGCCAGCAGTTTAGGACGGGGGGGGATAGCGGGAGTTGGCGATGAGCAGTTCTTC.

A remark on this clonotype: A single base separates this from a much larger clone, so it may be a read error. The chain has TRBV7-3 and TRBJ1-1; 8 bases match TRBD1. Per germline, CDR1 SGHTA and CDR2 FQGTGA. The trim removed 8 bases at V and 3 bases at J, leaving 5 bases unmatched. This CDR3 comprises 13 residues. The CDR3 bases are TGTGCCAGCGGTCAGGGGGCGCACACTGAAGCTTTCTTT. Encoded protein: CASGQGAHTEAFF.

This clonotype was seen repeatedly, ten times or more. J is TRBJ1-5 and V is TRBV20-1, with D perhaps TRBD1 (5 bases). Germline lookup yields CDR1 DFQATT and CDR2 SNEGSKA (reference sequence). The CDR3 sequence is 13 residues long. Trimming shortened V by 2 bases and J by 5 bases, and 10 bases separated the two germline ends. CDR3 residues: CSARFRVDQPQHF. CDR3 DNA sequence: TGCAGTGCTAGATTCAGGGTGGATCAGCCCCAGCATTTT.

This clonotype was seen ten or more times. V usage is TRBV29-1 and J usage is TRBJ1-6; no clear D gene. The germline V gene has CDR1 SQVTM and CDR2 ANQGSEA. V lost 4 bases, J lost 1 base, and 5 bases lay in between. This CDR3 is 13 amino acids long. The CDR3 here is CSVAPSYNSPLHF. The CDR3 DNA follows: TGCAGCGTTGCACCGTCCTATAATTCACCCCTCCACTTT.

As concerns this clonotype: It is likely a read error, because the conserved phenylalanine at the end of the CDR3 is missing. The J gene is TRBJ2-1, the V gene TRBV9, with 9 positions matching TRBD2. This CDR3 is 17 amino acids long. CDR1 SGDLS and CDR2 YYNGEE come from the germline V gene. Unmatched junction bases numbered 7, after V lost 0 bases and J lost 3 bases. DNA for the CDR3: TGTGCCAGCAGCGTAGCGGTGGCGGGGGGGAACTACAATGAGCAGTTCCTC. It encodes CASSVAVAGGNYNEQFL.

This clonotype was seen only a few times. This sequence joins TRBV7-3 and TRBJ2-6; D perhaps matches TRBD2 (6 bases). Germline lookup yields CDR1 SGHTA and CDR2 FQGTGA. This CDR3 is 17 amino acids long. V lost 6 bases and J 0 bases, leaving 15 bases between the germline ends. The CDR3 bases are TGTGCCAGCAGTTCGGAGGGACTTAACTCTGGGGCCAACGTCCTGACTTTC. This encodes CASSSEGLNSGANVLTF.

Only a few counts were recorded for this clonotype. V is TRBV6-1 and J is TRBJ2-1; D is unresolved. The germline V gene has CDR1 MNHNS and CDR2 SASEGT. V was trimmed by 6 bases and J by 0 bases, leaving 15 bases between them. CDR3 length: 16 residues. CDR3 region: CASRTAGPSSYNEQFF. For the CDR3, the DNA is TGTGCCAGCAGGACCGCTGGTCCAAGCTCCTACAATGAGCAGTTCTTC.

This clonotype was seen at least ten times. The CDR3 sequence: CASSQYSGNGYTF. The CDR3 bases are TGTGCCAGCAGCCAGTATTCAGGGAATGGCTACACCTTC. V gene TRBV5-6 combines with J gene TRBJ1-2; D is possibly TRBD1 (5 bases). CDR1 and CDR2 from the germline V gene are SGHDT and YYEEEE. V lost 4 bases and J lost 6, with 13 bases in between. The CDR3 covers 13 residues.